This is a list of T cell receptor beta chains from one sample in a study of regulatory T cells in long-lasting Graves disease. TCRdb reprocessed the multiplex PCR reads via MiXCR and lists one record per CDR3 protein. The data contain about 530,000 distinct CDR3 sequences, 15% to 20% of them seen just once; the ten biggest clones take up just under 25%. These records were also assigned to another study, of T cells in Graves' hyperthyroidism and ophthalmopathy.

The sample here was peripheral blood mononuclear cells (PBMCs), taken at new diagnosis, from a patient treated with antithyroid drugs. The receptors here all came from a woman aged 35-65 years with Graves disease. The CDR3 runs from the conserved cysteine through the conserved F or W. D genes are given only for firm matches. A clone size is listed for some rows: how often the clone was seen (once, few, many), or a class if it is expanded.

CDR3 protein: CAWSVLHSTYEQYF
CDR3 DNA: TGTGCCTGGAGTGTACTCCATAGTACCTACGAGCAGTACTTC
V gene: TRBV30
D gene: NA
clone size: few
CDR3 length: 14
J gene: TRBJ2-7

CDR3 protein: CASIRDGPSSYEQYF
CDR3 DNA: TGTGCCAGCATTAGGGACGGACCAAGCTCCTACGAGCAGTACTTC
V gene: TRBV6-1
D gene: NA
clone size: NA
CDR3 length: 15
J gene: TRBJ2-7

CDR3 protein: CAISDRHTDTQYF
CDR3 DNA: TGTGCCATCAGTGACCGCCACACAGATACGCAGTATTTT
V gene: TRBV10-3
D gene: NA
clone size: many
CDR3 length: 13
J gene: TRBJ2-3

CDR3 protein: CASEAGGPNSPLHF
CDR3 DNA: TGTGCTAGTGAGGCGGGAGGCCCCAATTCACCCCTCCACTTT
V gene: TRBV12-5
D gene: NA
clone size: few
CDR3 length: 14
J gene: TRBJ1-6

CDR3 protein: CASSIGGQGQAYTF
CDR3 DNA: TGTGCCAGTAGTATAGGAGGGCAGGGGCAAGCCTACACCTTC
V gene: TRBV19
D gene: NA
clone size: few
CDR3 length: 14
J gene: TRBJ1-2

CDR3 protein: CASNPGQGLSYGYTF
CDR3 DNA: TGTGCCAGTAATCCGGGACAGGGATTGTCCTATGGCTACACCTTC
V gene: TRBV19
D gene: TRBD1
clone size: many
CDR3 length: 15
J gene: TRBJ1-2

CDR3 protein: CASSQLTGAQETQYF
CDR3 DNA: TGTGCCAGCAGCCAATTGACAGGCGCTCAAGAGACCCAGTACTTC
V gene: TRBV3-1
D gene: NA
clone size: many
CDR3 length: 15
J gene: TRBJ2-5

CDR3 protein: CASSYTDSGNTIYF
CDR3 DNA: TGTGCCAGCAGTTACACAGACTCTGGAAACACCATATATTTT
V gene: TRBV6-5
D gene: NA
clone size: few
CDR3 length: 14
J gene: TRBJ1-3

CDR3 protein: CASSLWTSANEQYF
CDR3 DNA: TGCGCCAGCAGCTTGTGGACTAGCGCCAACGAGCAGTACTTC
V gene: TRBV5-1
D gene: TRBD2
clone size: many
CDR3 length: 14
J gene: TRBJ2-7

CDR3 protein: CASSLSPGPGRTEAFF
CDR3 DNA: TGCGCCAGCTCTTTATCCCCGGGCCCAGGGAGGACTGAAGCTTTCTTT
V gene: TRBV5-1
D gene: NA
clone size: NA
CDR3 length: 16
J gene: TRBJ1-1